This paragraph covers one T cell receptor beta chain sequence. What it binds is unknown. Clones were read by immunoSEQ multiplex PCR, and TCRdb kept only the in-frame ones, dropping some. Of about 60,000 clones listed, about 85% are singletons. With 5 bases removed from V and 2 bases from J, the gap between germline ends came to 14 bases. The CDR3 extends over 15 amino acids. Germline lookup yields CDR1 MNHEY and CDR2 SMNVEV (reference sequence). This sample was taken from a study of T cell responses to AZD1222 COVID-19 vaccine. Findings of the study overall: Donors skewed white British and female; clonal diversity was possibly underestimated. There were repertoire samples only from the period after the peak T cell response. Spike-wide coverage was observed for vaccine-associated CD4 TCRs, with dominant responses at 160-218 and 743-854.

The V and J genes are TRBV27 and TRBJ2-3, with a possible D match to TRBD2 (6 bases). Sample: peripheral blood, taken on day 0 of AZD1222 vaccination. The clonotype comes from an adult in good health. The CDR3: CASSQGGDFTDTQYF. CDR3 nucleotide sequence: TGTGCCAGCAGTCAAGGAGGGGACTTCACAGATACGCAGTATTTT.